These T cell receptor beta chains were read from a single sample in a study of cytomegalovirus exposure and HLA in healthy donors. Assay: immunoSEQ multiplex PCR; the TCRdb copy retains only in-frame clones and omits some. The data hold about 170,000 clones, with around 83% observed a single time. Sequencing used PBMCs. Every receptor here comes from a man in his late teens or twenties in good health and CMV-seropositive. CDR3s include the opening cysteine and the closing phenylalanine or tryptophan. A D gene is named only where the DNA matches it firmly. The size field is filled for only some rows; it gives once, few, many or a size class.

d_gene	v_gene	abundance	j_gene	CDR3nt	CDR3aa
-	TRBV4-1	-	TRBJ2-2	TGCGCCAGCAGCCTGACCAGGGGAGGGACCGGGGAGCTGTTTTTT	CASSLTRGGTGELFF
-	TRBV4-3	-	TRBJ2-2	TGCGCCAGCAGCCAAGAACGGGGAGAAGGGGGGGGCCGCACCGGGGAGCTGTTTTTT	CASSQERGEGGGRTGELFF
TRBD1	TRBV4-2	-	TRBJ1-1	TGTGCCAGCAGCCCGGGACAGGGTTTCGACACTGAAGCTTTCTTT	CASSPGQGFDTEAFF
-	TRBV7-8	-	TRBJ1-3	TGTGCCAGCAGCTTATTGGGCAGGGCTATCTCTGGAAACACCATATATTTT	CASSLLGRAISGNTIYF
TRBD2	TRBV30	few	TRBJ2-5	TGTGCCTGGAGCCCCGGGGGGCGAGCGGGGGGGCGAGAGACCCAGTACTTC	CAWSPGGRAGGRETQYF
TRBD2	TRBV7-2	-	TRBJ2-5	TGTGCCAGCAGCTTAGTTTGGGGCGGGGGGGCCAGAGAGACCCAGTACTTC	CASSLVWGGGARETQYF
-	TRBV11-3	-	TRBJ1-1	TGTGCCAGCAGCTACTGGTCGGGGGGCACTGAAGCTTTCTTT	CASSYWSGGTEAFF
-	TRBV2	-	TRBJ1-5	TGTGCCAGCAGTAAAGGACAGACCAATCAGCCCCAGCATTTT	CASSKGQTNQPQHF
TRBD2	TRBV9	-	TRBJ2-1	TGTGCCAGCAGCGTAGGTGGCGGGGGGGCCTTTGCAAATGAGCAGTTCTTC	CASSVGGGGAFANEQFF
-	TRBV6-5	-	TRBJ2-1	TGTGCCAGCAGTTACGCGAGGGGGAATGAGCAGTTCTTC	CASSYARGNEQFF
TRBD1	TRBV27	-	TRBJ1-2	TGTGCCATCCTGGACAGGGGGTACAACTATGGCTACACCTTC	CAILDRGYNYGYTF
TRBD1	TRBV10-3	-	TRBJ1-2	TGTGCCACCCAGCAGGGGGGCAGGGGGTATGGCTACACCTTC	CATQQGGRGYGYTF
TRBD1	TRBV2	-	TRBJ2-5	TGTGCCAGCAGTGAAGCCTGGACAGGGAAAGAGACCCAGTACTTC	CASSEAWTGKETQYF
-	TRBV4-2	-	TRBJ2-7	TGTGCCAGCAGCCAAGGGGTAGGGGCTGACGAGCAGTACTTC	CASSQGVGADEQYF